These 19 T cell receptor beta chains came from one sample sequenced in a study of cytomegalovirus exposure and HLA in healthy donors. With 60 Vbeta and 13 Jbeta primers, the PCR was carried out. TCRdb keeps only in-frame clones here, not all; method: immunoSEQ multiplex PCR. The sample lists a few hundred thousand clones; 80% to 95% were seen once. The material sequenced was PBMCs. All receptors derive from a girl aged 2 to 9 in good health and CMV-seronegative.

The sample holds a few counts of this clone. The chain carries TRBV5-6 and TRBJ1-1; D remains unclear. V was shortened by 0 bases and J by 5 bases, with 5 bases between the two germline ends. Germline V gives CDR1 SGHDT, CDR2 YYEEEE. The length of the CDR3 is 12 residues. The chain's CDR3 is CASSLGRTEAFF. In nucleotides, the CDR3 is TGTGCCAGCAGCTTGGGGCGGACTGAAGCTTTCTTT.

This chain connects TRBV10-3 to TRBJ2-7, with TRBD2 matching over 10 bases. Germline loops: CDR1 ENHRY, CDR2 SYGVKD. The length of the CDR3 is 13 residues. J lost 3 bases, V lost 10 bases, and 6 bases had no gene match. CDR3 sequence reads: CATRLAGSYEQYF. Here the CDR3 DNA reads TGTGCCACTCGACTAGCGGGCAGCTACGAGCAGTACTTC.

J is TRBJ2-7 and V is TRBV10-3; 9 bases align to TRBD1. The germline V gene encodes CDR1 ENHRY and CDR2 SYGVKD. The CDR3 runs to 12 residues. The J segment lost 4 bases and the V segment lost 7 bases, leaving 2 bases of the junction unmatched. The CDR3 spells CAIKDRGYEQYF. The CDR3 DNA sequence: TGTGCCATCAAGGACAGGGGATACGAGCAGTACTTC.

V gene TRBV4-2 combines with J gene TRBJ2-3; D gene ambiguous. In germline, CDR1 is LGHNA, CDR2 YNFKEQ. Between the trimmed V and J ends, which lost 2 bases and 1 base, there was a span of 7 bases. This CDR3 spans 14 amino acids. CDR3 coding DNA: TGTGCCAGCAGCCAATGGCAGGGCACAGATACGCAGTATTTT. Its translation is CASSQWQGTDTQYF.

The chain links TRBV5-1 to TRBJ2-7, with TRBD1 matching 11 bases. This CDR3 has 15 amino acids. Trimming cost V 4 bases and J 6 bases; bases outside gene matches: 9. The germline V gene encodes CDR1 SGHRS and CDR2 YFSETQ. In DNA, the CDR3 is TGCGCCAGCAGCGGCGGGACAGGGGGTCTTGGCGAGCAGTACTTC. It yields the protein CASSGGTGGLGEQYF.

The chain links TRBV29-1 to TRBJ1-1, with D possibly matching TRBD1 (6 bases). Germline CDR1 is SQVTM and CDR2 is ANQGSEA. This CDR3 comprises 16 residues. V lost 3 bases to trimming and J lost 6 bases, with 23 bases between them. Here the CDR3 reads CSVDLPEGGARPEAFF. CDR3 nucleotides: TGCAGCGTTGATCTACCCGAGGGGGGGGCTCGTCCTGAAGCTTTCTTT.

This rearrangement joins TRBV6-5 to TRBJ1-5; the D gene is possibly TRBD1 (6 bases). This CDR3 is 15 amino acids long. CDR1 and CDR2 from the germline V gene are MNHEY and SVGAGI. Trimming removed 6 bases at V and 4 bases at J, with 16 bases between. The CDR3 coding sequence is TGTGCCAGCAGGGGAACAGGGTGGAAGAATCAGCCCCAGCATTTT. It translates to CASRGTGWKNQPQHF.

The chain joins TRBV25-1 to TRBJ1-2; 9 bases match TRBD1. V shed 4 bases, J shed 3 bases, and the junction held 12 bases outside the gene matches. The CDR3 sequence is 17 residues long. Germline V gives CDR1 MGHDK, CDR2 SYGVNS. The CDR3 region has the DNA TGTGCCAGCAGTGTACCCTGGACAGGGGATTCGGACTATGGCTACACCTTC. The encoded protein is CASSVPWTGDSDYGYTF.

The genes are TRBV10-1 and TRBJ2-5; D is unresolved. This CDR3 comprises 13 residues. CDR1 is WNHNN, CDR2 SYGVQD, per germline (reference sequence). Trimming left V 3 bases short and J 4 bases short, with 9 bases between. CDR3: CASSDGLGETQYF. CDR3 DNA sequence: TGCGCCAGCAGTGACGGTCTAGGAGAGACCCAGTACTTC.

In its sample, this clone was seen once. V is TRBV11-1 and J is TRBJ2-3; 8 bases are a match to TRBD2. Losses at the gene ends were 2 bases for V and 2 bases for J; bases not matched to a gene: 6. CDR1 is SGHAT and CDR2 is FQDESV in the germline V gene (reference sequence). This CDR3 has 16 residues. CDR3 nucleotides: TGTGCCAGCAGCTTATTAAAGCGGGGGAACACAGATACGCAGTATTTT. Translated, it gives CASSLLKRGNTDTQYF.

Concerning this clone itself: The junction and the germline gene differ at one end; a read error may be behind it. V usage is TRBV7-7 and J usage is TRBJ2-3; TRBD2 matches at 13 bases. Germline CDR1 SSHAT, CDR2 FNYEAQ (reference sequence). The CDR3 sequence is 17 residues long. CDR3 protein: CASSPGLAGDSTDTQYF. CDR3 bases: TGTGCTAGCAGCCCCGGACTAGCGGGGGATAGCACAGATACGCAGTATTTT. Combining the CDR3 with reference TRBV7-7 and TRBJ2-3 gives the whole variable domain GAGVSQSPRYKVTKRGQDVTLRCDPISSHATLYWYQQALGQGPEFLTYFNYEAQPDKSGLPSDRFSAERPEGSISTLTIQRTEQRDSAMYRCASSPGLAGDSTDTQYFGPGTRLTVL.

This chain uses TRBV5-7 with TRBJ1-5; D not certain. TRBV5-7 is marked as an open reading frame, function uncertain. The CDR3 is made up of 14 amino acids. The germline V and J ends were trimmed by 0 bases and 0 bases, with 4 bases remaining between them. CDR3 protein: CASSLGLSNQPQHF. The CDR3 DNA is TGTGCCAGCAGCTTGGGACTTAGCAATCAGCCCCAGCATTTT.

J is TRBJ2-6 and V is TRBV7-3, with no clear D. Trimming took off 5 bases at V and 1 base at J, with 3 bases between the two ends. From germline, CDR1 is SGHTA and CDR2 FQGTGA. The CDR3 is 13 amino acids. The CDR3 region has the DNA TGTGCCAGCAGCCCTTCTGGGGCCAACGTCCTGACTTTC. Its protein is CASSPSGANVLTF. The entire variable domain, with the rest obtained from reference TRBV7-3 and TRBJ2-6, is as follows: GAGVSQTPSNKVTEKGKYVELRCDPISGHTALYWYRQSLGQGPEFLIYFQGTGAADDSGLPNDRFFAVRPEGSVSTLKIQRTERGDSAVYLCASSPSGANVLTFGAGSRLTVL.

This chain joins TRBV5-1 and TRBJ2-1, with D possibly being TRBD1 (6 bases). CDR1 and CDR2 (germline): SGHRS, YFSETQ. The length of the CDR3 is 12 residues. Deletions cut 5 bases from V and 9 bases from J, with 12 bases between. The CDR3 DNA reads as TGCGCCAGCAGGGGGTACAGGGTTGAGCAGTTCTTC. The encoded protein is CASRGYRVEQFF.

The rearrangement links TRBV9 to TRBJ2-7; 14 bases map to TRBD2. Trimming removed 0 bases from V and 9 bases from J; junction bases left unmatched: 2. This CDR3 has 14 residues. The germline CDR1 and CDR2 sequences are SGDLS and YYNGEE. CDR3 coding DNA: TGTGCCAGCAGCGTAGAGGGACTAGCGGGAGCGCAGTACTTC. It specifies CASSVEGLAGAQYF.

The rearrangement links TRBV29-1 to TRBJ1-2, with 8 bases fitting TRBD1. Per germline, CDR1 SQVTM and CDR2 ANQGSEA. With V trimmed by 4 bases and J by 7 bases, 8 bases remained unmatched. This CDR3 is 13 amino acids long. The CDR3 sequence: CSVGLGQGSGYTF. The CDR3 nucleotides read TGCAGCGTTGGTTTAGGACAGGGCTCTGGCTACACCTTC. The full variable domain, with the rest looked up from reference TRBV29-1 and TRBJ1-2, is SAVISQKPSRDICQRGTSLTIQCQVDSQVTMMFWYRQQPGQSLTLIATANQGSEATYESGFVIDKFPISRPNLTFSTLTVSNMSPEDSSIYLCSVGLGQGSGYTFGSGTRLTVV.

CDR3 protein: CASSPPAGEQFF. The DNA for the CDR3 is TGTGCCAGTAGTCCTCCCGCCGGTGAGCAGTTCTTC. V gene TRBV19 combines with J gene TRBJ2-1, with D hard to call. CDR3 size: 12 residues. Germline loops: CDR1 LNHDA, CDR2 SQIVND (reference sequence). V was shortened by 5 bases and J by 9 bases, with 11 bases between the two germline ends.

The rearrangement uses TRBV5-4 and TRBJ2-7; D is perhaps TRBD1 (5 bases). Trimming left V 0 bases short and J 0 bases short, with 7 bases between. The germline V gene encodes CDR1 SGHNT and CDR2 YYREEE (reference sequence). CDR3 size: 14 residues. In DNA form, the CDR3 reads TGTGCCAGCAGCTTGGGACAGCCCTCCTACGAGCAGTACTTC. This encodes CASSLGQPSYEQYF.

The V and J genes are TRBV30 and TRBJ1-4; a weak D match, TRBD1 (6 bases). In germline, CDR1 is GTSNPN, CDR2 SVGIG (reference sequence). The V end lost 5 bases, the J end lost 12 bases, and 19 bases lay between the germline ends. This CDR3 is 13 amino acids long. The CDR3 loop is CAWGQILQAQLFF. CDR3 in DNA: TGTGCCTGGGGACAGATCCTACAAGCCCAACTGTTTTTT.